Here is one T cell receptor beta chain with its context. Its antigen is unidentified. These data originate in a study of shared clonotypes between healthy human individuals. Study findings and constraints: Depth was large, yet rarefaction showed that sorted-subset sequencing was incomplete.

The V end lost 3 bases, the J end lost 3 bases, and 12 bases lay between the germline ends. This CDR3 has 15 residues. CDR1 and CDR2 (germline): SGDLS, YYNGEE. Profiled with immunoSEQ multiplex PCR; TCRdb holds only in-frame clones, not every one. The sample gives around 2,000,000 clones, 85% to 95% of which show up once; 0.1% to 0.15% is in the top ten. The sample taken for sequencing was naive CD4+ T cells sorted from blood. The subset was: CD45RA+ positively selected. The chain carries TRBV9 and TRBJ2-2; possibly TRBD2 for D (5 bases). The TCR comes from a man younger than 30 in good health. The CDR3 here is CASSDRVRDTGELFF. The CDR3 DNA sequence: TGTGCCAGCAGCGACCGGGTGCGGGACACCGGGGAGCTGTTTTTT.